These T cell receptor beta chains were read from a single sample in a study of cytomegalovirus exposure and HLA in healthy donors. Using immunoSEQ multiplex PCR, the repertoire was profiled, and TCRdb retains in-frame clones only, with some absent. The sample holds 200,000 to 250,000 clones, 75% to 90% seen once. Sequencing used PBMCs. These receptors were collected from a woman aged 18 to 35 in good health and CMV-seronegative. Each CDR3 is given with its conserved first and last residue. A D gene is named only where the DNA matches it firmly. A row's size may be missing; if present it is once, few, many or a size class.

j_call: TRBJ2-1; v_call: TRBV5-1; d_call: NA; clone_size: NA; cdr3_aa: CASSQLTANNEQFF; cdr3_nt: TGCGCCAGCAGCCAGCTAACAGCTAACAATGAGCAGTTCTTC
j_call: TRBJ2-3; v_call: TRBV6-5; d_call: TRBD1; clone_size: NA; cdr3_aa: CASSCRDRDCTDTQYF; cdr3_nt: TGTGCCAGCAGTTGCCGGGACAGGGATTGCACAGATACGCAGTATTTT
j_call: TRBJ2-7; v_call: TRBV6-1; d_call: TRBD2; clone_size: NA; cdr3_aa: CASSEYGREAYEQYF; cdr3_nt: TGTGCCAGCAGTGAATACGGGCGGGAGGCCTACGAGCAGTACTTC
j_call: TRBJ2-1; v_call: TRBV19; d_call: TRBD1; clone_size: NA; cdr3_aa: CASSMFGTGKDEQFF; cdr3_nt: TGTGCCAGTAGTATGTTCGGGACAGGGAAGGATGAGCAGTTCTTC
j_call: TRBJ2-1; v_call: TRBV14; d_call: NA; clone_size: NA; cdr3_aa: CASSQAGYNEQFF; cdr3_nt: TGTGCCAGCAGCCAAGCGGGGTACAATGAGCAGTTCTTC
j_call: TRBJ1-2; v_call: TRBV5-1; d_call: NA; clone_size: NA; cdr3_aa: CASSSDIWPYGYTF; cdr3_nt: TGCGCCAGCAGCTCGGACATCTGGCCCTATGGCTACACCTTC
j_call: TRBJ2-2; v_call: TRBV2; d_call: NA; clone_size: once; cdr3_aa: CASSEDGARAVNGELFF; cdr3_nt: TGTGCCAGCAGTGAGGATGGGGCAAGGGCAGTGAACGGGGAGCTGTTTTTT
j_call: TRBJ1-2; v_call: TRBV14; d_call: TRBD1; clone_size: NA; cdr3_aa: CASSQDARDITDRATNYGYTF; cdr3_nt: TGTGCCAGCAGCCAAGATGCAAGAGACATTACGGACAGGGCGACTAACTATGGCTACACCTTC
j_call: TRBJ1-2; v_call: TRBV7-2; d_call: NA; clone_size: NA; cdr3_aa: CASSTVHNYGYTF; cdr3_nt: TGTGCCAGCAGCACGGTCCACAACTATGGCTACACCTTC
j_call: TRBJ2-7; v_call: TRBV27; d_call: NA; clone_size: NA; cdr3_aa: CASSSRGVSYEQYF; cdr3_nt: TGTGCCAGCAGTTCCCGAGGTGTCTCCTACGAGCAGTACTTC
j_call: TRBJ2-2; v_call: TRBV4-1; d_call: TRBD2; clone_size: NA; cdr3_aa: CASSQDRWGLAGKGGELFF; cdr3_nt: TGCGCCAGCAGCCAAGACCGCTGGGGACTAGCGGGGAAGGGCGGGGAGCTGTTTTTT
j_call: TRBJ2-2; v_call: TRBV4-1; d_call: TRBD2; clone_size: NA; cdr3_aa: CASSQSAGGNTGELFF; cdr3_nt: TGCGCCAGCAGCCAATCAGCGGGGGGGAACACCGGGGAGCTGTTTTTT
j_call: TRBJ2-3; v_call: TRBV4-1; d_call: NA; clone_size: NA; cdr3_aa: CASSQDLRGITDTQYF; cdr3_nt: TGCGCCAGCAGCCAAGATTTGCGGGGCATCACAGATACGCAGTATTTT
j_call: TRBJ2-5; v_call: TRBV4-2; d_call: NA; clone_size: NA; cdr3_aa: CASSQALLEETQYF; cdr3_nt: TGTGCCAGCAGCCAAGCACTACTAGAAGAGACCCAGTACTTC
j_call: TRBJ2-7; v_call: TRBV11-3; d_call: NA; clone_size: NA; cdr3_aa: CASSRRTSTYEQYF; cdr3_nt: TGTGCCAGCAGCCGAAGAACTAGCACGTACGAGCAGTACTTC
j_call: TRBJ1-4; v_call: TRBV6-5; d_call: TRBD1; clone_size: NA; cdr3_aa: CASSPTGLNEKLFF; cdr3_nt: TGTGCCAGCAGTCCGACAGGGCTGAATGAAAAACTGTTTTTT
j_call: TRBJ2-5; v_call: TRBV7-2; d_call: NA; clone_size: NA; cdr3_aa: CASSYNKGYGETQYF; cdr3_nt: TGTGCCAGCAGCTATAACAAGGGGTATGGAGAGACCCAGTACTTC
j_call: TRBJ2-7; v_call: TRBV5-8; d_call: TRBD1; clone_size: NA; cdr3_aa: CASSGMGQPLDEQYF; cdr3_nt: TGTGCCAGCAGCGGAATGGGACAGCCCTTGGACGAGCAGTACTTC
j_call: TRBJ2-7; v_call: TRBV4-3; d_call: TRBD2; clone_size: NA; cdr3_aa: CASSQGVARESPDEQYF; cdr3_nt: TGCGCCAGCAGCCAAGGGGTAGCGCGGGAGAGTCCGGACGAGCAGTACTTC
j_call: TRBJ1-4; v_call: TRBV2; d_call: NA; clone_size: NA; cdr3_aa: CASIGILYEKLFF; cdr3_nt: TGTGCCAGCATCGGGATATTGTATGAAAAACTGTTTTTT
j_call: TRBJ2-7; v_call: TRBV7-9; d_call: NA; clone_size: once; cdr3_aa: CASSLVVTELYEQYF; cdr3_nt: TGTGCCAGCAGCTTAGTGGTGACAGAGCTCTACGAGCAGTACTTC
j_call: TRBJ1-2; v_call: TRBV28; d_call: NA; clone_size: few; cdr3_aa: CASSFKGVNYGYTF; cdr3_nt: TGTGCCAGCAGTTTTAAGGGGGTGAACTATGGCTACACCTTC
j_call: TRBJ1-2; v_call: TRBV7-2; d_call: TRBD1; clone_size: NA; cdr3_aa: CASSQRDRADYGHTF; cdr3_nt: TGTGCCAGCAGCCAAAGGGACAGGGCGGACTATGGCCACACCTTC
j_call: TRBJ1-3; v_call: TRBV6-1; d_call: NA; clone_size: few; cdr3_aa: CASRQGPASGNTIYF; cdr3_nt: TGTGCCAGCAGACAGGGCCCGGCGTCTGGAAACACCATATATTTT
j_call: TRBJ1-4; v_call: TRBV7-2; d_call: TRBD1; clone_size: NA; cdr3_aa: CASSFYRGEKLFF; cdr3_nt: TGTGCCAGCAGCTTTTACAGGGGTGAAAAACTGTTTTTT
j_call: TRBJ2-1; v_call: TRBV18; d_call: NA; clone_size: NA; cdr3_aa: CASSLRQSSYNEQFF; cdr3_nt: TGTGCCAGCTCACTTAGACAGTCCTCCTACAATGAGCAGTTCTTC
j_call: TRBJ2-1; v_call: TRBV5-8; d_call: NA; clone_size: NA; cdr3_aa: CASSTTGNNGNEQFF; cdr3_nt: TGTGCCAGCAGCACAACAGGGAACAACGGCAATGAGCAGTTCTTC
j_call: TRBJ1-2; v_call: TRBV7-3; d_call: NA; clone_size: few; cdr3_aa: CASSLGSGVGYTF; cdr3_nt: TGTGCCAGCAGCTTAGGTTCAGGGGTTGGCTACACCTTC
j_call: TRBJ1-2; v_call: TRBV10-2; d_call: TRBD1; clone_size: NA; cdr3_aa: CAGLSPGQGIYGYTF; cdr3_nt: TGCGCCGGCCTTTCCCCGGGACAGGGAATCTATGGCTACACCTTC
j_call: TRBJ2-5; v_call: TRBV5-1; d_call: NA; clone_size: NA; cdr3_aa: CASSVGLPQETQYF; cdr3_nt: TGCGCCAGCAGTGTGGGACTGCCTCAAGAGACCCAGTACTTC
j_call: TRBJ2-5; v_call: TRBV10-3; d_call: TRBD2; clone_size: NA; cdr3_aa: CAISAGESREQYF; cdr3_nt: TGTGCCATCAGTGCGGGGGAATCGCGGGAGCAGTACTTC
j_call: TRBJ2-1; v_call: TRBV4-3; d_call: NA; clone_size: NA; cdr3_aa: CASSLLGEQFF; cdr3_nt: TGCGCCAGCAGCTTACTCGGGGAGCAGTTCTTC
j_call: TRBJ2-7; v_call: TRBV29-1; d_call: TRBD1; clone_size: few; cdr3_aa: CSVGDRGNEQYF; cdr3_nt: TGCAGCGTGGGGGACAGGGGGAACGAGCAGTACTTC
j_call: TRBJ2-1; v_call: TRBV7-2; d_call: TRBD1; clone_size: NA; cdr3_aa: CASSFDRGSHNEQFF; cdr3_nt: TGTGCCAGCAGTTTCGACAGGGGGTCCCACAATGAGCAGTTCTTC
j_call: TRBJ2-5; v_call: TRBV6-5; d_call: NA; clone_size: NA; cdr3_aa: CASSYGAGSEQYF; cdr3_nt: TGTGCCAGCAGTTACGGGGCAGGGTCGGAGCAGTACTTC
j_call: TRBJ2-5; v_call: TRBV2; d_call: NA; clone_size: NA; cdr3_aa: CASSEVGVEETQYF; cdr3_nt: TGTGCCAGCAGTGAGGTGGGCGTTGAGGAGACCCAGTACTTC
j_call: TRBJ1-5; v_call: TRBV7-9; d_call: NA; clone_size: few; cdr3_aa: CASSLGGPGNQPQHF; cdr3_nt: TGTGCCAGCAGCTTAGGGGGCCCCGGCAATCAGCCCCAGCATTTT
j_call: TRBJ1-3; v_call: TRBV30; d_call: TRBD1; clone_size: NA; cdr3_aa: CAWSQGASGNTIYF; cdr3_nt: TGTGCCTGGAGTCAGGGGGCCTCTGGAAACACCATATATTTT
j_call: TRBJ2-7; v_call: TRBV11-3; d_call: TRBD1; clone_size: NA; cdr3_aa: CASSLLGQGHEQYF; cdr3_nt: TGTGCCAGCAGCCTACTAGGACAGGGCCACGAGCAGTACTTC
j_call: TRBJ2-2; v_call: TRBV14; d_call: NA; clone_size: NA; cdr3_aa: CATGRITGELFF; cdr3_nt: TGTGCCACTGGCAGGATCACCGGGGAGCTGTTTTTT
j_call: TRBJ2-1; v_call: TRBV6-4; d_call: NA; clone_size: NA; cdr3_aa: CASSDSRGIGNYNEQFF; cdr3_nt: TGTGCCAGCAGTGACTCGCGGGGAATAGGGAATTACAATGAGCAGTTCTTC
j_call: TRBJ2-5; v_call: TRBV7-2; d_call: NA; clone_size: NA; cdr3_aa: CASSLGVRTRHRQETQYF; cdr3_nt: TGTGCCAGCAGCTTAGGCGTCCGAACCAGACACCGGCAAGAGACCCAGTACTTC
j_call: TRBJ1-1; v_call: TRBV4-3; d_call: NA; clone_size: NA; cdr3_aa: CASSQDSGGDIEAFF; cdr3_nt: TGCGCCAGCAGCCAAGATAGCGGGGGGGATATAGAAGCTTTCTTT
j_call: TRBJ2-7; v_call: TRBV7-9; d_call: NA; clone_size: NA; cdr3_aa: CASIEAGRGEQYF; cdr3_nt: TGTGCCAGCATTGAAGCGGGTCGGGGCGAGCAGTACTTC